These 6 T cell receptor beta chains were all obtained from the same sample, sequenced in a study of blood T cell repertoires in COVID-19 (dated by TCRdb to the early 2020s). The receptor library was made with the immunoSEQ multiplex PCR assay. The immuneACCESS repertoire file appears here via TCRdb, limited to in-frame rearrangements. These files lack a portion of the clones; in checked studies, under half of the deficit traces to unresolved V genes, and the cause of the others is not known. This sample gives hundreds of thousands of clones in total; about 80% of them show up just once. Jointly, the top ten make up 2% to 3% of the sample. Sequenced input: peripheral blood. The source of these receptors is a woman in her thirties or forties with active or convalescent COVID-19.

J is TRBJ2-2 and V is TRBV28; 8 bases align to TRBD2. This CDR3 is 17 amino acids long. Trimming at V came to 5 bases and at J to 6 bases, leaving 14 bases not matched to a gene. The germline V gene encodes CDR1 MDHEN and CDR2 SYDVKM. In nucleotides, the CDR3 is TGTGCCAGCAGTCCCCCTGGGCGGGAGGCCCCCCCCGGGGAGCTGTTTTTT. Translated: CASSPPGREAPPGELFF.

The rearrangement joins TRBV10-3 to TRBJ1-1; TRBD1 might be the D (6 bases). The CDR3 covers 13 residues. Trimming removed 10 bases from V and 1 base from J, with 13 bases in between. CDR1 is ENHRY, CDR2 SYGVKD, per germline. CDR3 coding DNA: TGTGCCACCAAAGGGGGTCAGAACACTGAAGCTTTCTTT. This codes for CATKGGQNTEAFF.

J is TRBJ2-5 and V is TRBV15, with D possibly matching TRBD2 (5 bases). CDR1 is LNHNV, CDR2 YYDKDF, per germline (reference sequence). The CDR3 runs 13 residues. Trimming took 3 bases from V and 5 from J, leaving 10 bases between them. CDR3 coding DNA: TGTGCCACCAGCAGTAAGGCTAGCGAGACCCAGTACTTC. It codes for CATSSKASETQYF.

This clone was seen a few times. The chain combines TRBV28 with TRBJ1-1; possibly TRBD1 for D (6 bases). CDR1 and CDR2 (germline): MDHEN, SYDVKM. V shed 6 bases and J shed 4 bases, with 9 bases lying between them. The CDR3 loop spans 12 amino acids. As DNA, the CDR3 is TGTGCCAGCAGGGGGGGGGCCACTGAAGCTTTCTTT. The encoded protein is CASRGGATEAFF. Complete variable domain (other parts from reference TRBV28 and TRBJ1-1): DVKVTQSSRYLVKRTGEKVFLECVQDMDHENMFWYRQDPGLGLRLIYFSYDVKMKEKGDIPEGYSVSREKKERFSLILESASTNQTSMYLCASRGGATEAFFGQGTRLTVV.

The J gene is TRBJ1-4, the V gene TRBV5-8; D gene uncertain. Germline V gene lookup returns CDR1 SGHTS and CDR2 YDEGEE. V lost 0 bases and J 5 bases, leaving 8 bases between the germline ends. This CDR3 spans 14 amino acids. The CDR3 region has the DNA TGTGCCAGCAGCTTGGCTCAGAACAATGAAAAACTGTTTTTT. This gives the protein CASSLAQNNEKLFF.

V usage is TRBV7-2 and J usage is TRBJ2-3; D unresolved. The CDR3 runs 12 residues. Deletions cut 5 bases from V and 0 bases from J, with 3 bases between. Germline loops: CDR1 SGHTA, CDR2 FQGNSA. The CDR3 protein is CASSPSTDTQYF. In DNA form, the CDR3 reads TGTGCCAGCAGCCCAAGCACAGATACGCAGTATTTT.